This TCR beta chain was found in a study of blood T cell repertoires in COVID-19. The wider study: COVID-19 samples collected from the United States, Italy and Spain covered acute and convalescent phases. T cells, B-cell-depleted T cells, or PBMCs provided the cDNA or gDNA that served as material.

In the study's own analysis: Estimated nucleated cell counts came from reference gene primer amplification. TCRdb's copy holds only in-frame clones and misses some; the assay was immunoSEQ multiplex PCR. Clone size and V and J calls were adopted from that table, with D and trimming inferred from the DNA. The sample has over 150,000 clones; about 88% are singletons. Seattle researchers signed up patients amid active infection and tracked them longitudinally. Germline CDR1 is SGDLS and CDR2 is YYNGEE. V was pared by 3 bases and J by 4 bases, with 7 bases of the junction left unmatched. The CDR3 loop spans 15 amino acids.

This TCR was sampled from a man in his forties or fifties with COVID-19, enrolled during active disease. V gene TRBV9 combines with J gene TRBJ2-3, with 8 bases lining up with TRBD1. The specimen sequenced was peripheral blood. The CDR3 DNA reads TGTGCCAGCAGCGCAGGACAGGGAATGGCAGATACGCAGTATTTT. It codes for CASSAGQGMADTQYF.